This TCR beta chain was sequenced for a study of T-cell memory formation after mild COVID-19. General observations from the study: Memory cells collected pre-infection included some clones that later responded, suggesting cross-reactive memory joined. Clones which contracted sat mainly in CM and EM if CD4+, and in EMRA if CD8+.

This CDR3 has 15 residues. V dropped 6 bases and J dropped 6; count of bases not matched to a gene: 9. Germline assignment: CDR1 LGHDT and CDR2 YNNKEL (reference sequence). This clonotype was detected only a few times. The antigen remains unidentified. TCR alpha and TCR beta cDNA libraries carrying sample barcodes and UMIs came from 5'RACE with constant-segment primers. Via MiXCR, TCRdb re-called the 5' RACE reads, giving one row per CDR3 protein. Of around 500,000 distinct CDR3 sequences in the sample, about 20% were seen once. Sequencing was performed on PBMCs or a T cell subset sorted from them (not recorded which). The TCR was taken from an adult woman who had mild COVID-19 (a few samples of this study predate the infection). Cell type and time point are not known. The chain carries TRBV3-1 and TRBJ2-3; TRBD2 matches 10 bases. The DNA for the CDR3 is TGTGCCAGCAGTCCAGCGGGGGGGCTGGCCGATACGCAGTATTTT. Translation gives CASSPAGGLADTQYF.